Listed below are T cell receptor beta chains from one sample, sequenced in a study of human T cells and chemical hapten exposure. TCRdb fed the RACE reads into MiXCR, producing one record per CDR3 protein. The sample consists of approximately 400,000 distinct CDR3 sequences, approximately 5.1% of them appearing once. The sample was whole blood, taken in connection with sensitization to the hapten diphenylcyclopropenone (DPC). These receptors were collected from a woman aged 50 to 60 with alopecia areata. Some clones in this sample may be carry-over from other donors' samples. CDR3s include the opening cysteine and the closing phenylalanine or tryptophan. The D gene is left open where the match is weak. Size is stated for part of the rows, as once, few or many counts, or as a class when the clone is expanded.

J gene	D gene	clone size	V gene	CDR3 DNA	CDR3 protein
TRBJ1-6	NA	NA	TRBV6-6	TGTGCCAGTAAGGGCGGGGGCTATAATTCACCCCTCCACTTT	CASKGGGYNSPLHF
TRBJ1-6	NA	NA	TRBV3-1	TGTGCCAGCAGCGAAGGTCTGGGTGCACCCCTCCACTTT	CASSEGLGAPLHF
TRBJ2-7	TRBD2	many	TRBV12-3/TRBV12-4	TGTGCCAGCGGGGCGCGGGGGAGCTCCTACGAGCAGTACTTC	CASGARGSSYEQYF
TRBJ2-2	NA	NA	TRBV19	TGTGCCAGTAGTATAAGCTTGTTCTCTACCGGGGAGCTGTTTTTT	CASSISLFSTGELFF
TRBJ1-2	NA	NA	TRBV12-3/TRBV12-4	TGTGCCAGCAGCTACAGGGCTGGCTACACCTTC	CASSYRAGYTF
TRBJ1-3	NA	few	TRBV21-1	TGTGCCAGCAGCAACAAACGTGACTCTGGAAACACCATATATTTT	CASSNKRDSGNTIYF
TRBJ2-2	NA	few	TRBV12-3/TRBV12-4	TGTGCCAGCAGTTTCCAGGGGAGCACCGGGGAGCTGTTTTTT	CASSFQGSTGELFF
TRBJ2-7	NA	NA	TRBV27	TGTGCCAGCAGCTCCCGAGAGCTGGTCAACGAGCAGTACTTC	CASSSRELVNEQYF
TRBJ2-5	TRBD1	many	TRBV7-2	TGTGCCAGCAGCCCGGGACAGATCCAAGAGACCCAGTACTTC	CASSPGQIQETQYF
TRBJ1-1	NA	NA	TRBV12-3/TRBV12-4	TGTGCCAGCGAGGAGAGGGGCACTGAAGCTTTCTTT	CASEERGTEAFF
TRBJ2-2	NA	many	TRBV3-1	TGTGCCAGCAGCCCGTACTATGGACAGACCCCGAACACCGGGGAGCTGTTTTTT	CASSPYYGQTPNTGELFF
TRBJ2-3	NA	many	TRBV5-1	TGCGCCAGCAGCTTGGCCCCCGAAGGAGATACGCAGTATTTT	CASSLAPEGDTQYF
TRBJ1-4	TRBD1	NA	TRBV6-1	TGTGCCAGCACCTGGACAGGGACTGAAAAACTGTTTTTT	CASTWTGTEKLFF
TRBJ1-1	NA	few	TRBV12-3/TRBV12-4	TGTGCCAGCAGTCTCGAGGGGACCACTGAAGCTTTCTTT	CASSLEGTTEAFF